This T cell receptor beta chain was captured in a study of cytomegalovirus exposure and HLA in healthy donors (dated by TCRdb to 2015 to 2018). Notes on the research overall: According to a later analysis, one platform produced both the roughly 120 validation repertoires and the approximately 600 repertoires of the first cohort. The study aimed to test whether cataloging public T cell receptors could reveal signatures of past pathogen exposure. In addition to the first cohort of 650 to 800 subjects, a separate validation cohort of approximately 130 different subjects was used. High-throughput TCR immunosequencing, statistical association of individual TCRs with disease status, and machine learning were combined to predict cytomegalovirus infection status. The research as a whole found: The study gave a list of roughly 150 TCR beta chains associated with cytomegalovirus. While some public TCRs were present in many individuals, most TCR sequences turned up only very rarely across donors. A later analysis had no HLA typing for the validation cohort, so co-occurrence there was scored across all 120 repertoires. Subsequent analysis determined that TCRs grouped into clusters in the first cohort also showed a tendency toward co-occurrence across the roughly 110 validation repertoires, and roughly 95% of cluster scores exceeded 0. In both the original and validation cohorts, the classifier was reported to diagnose cytomegalovirus status with high specificity and sensitivity. A few of the identified cytomegalovirus-associated TCR beta chains were confirmed in vitro to be specific for cytomegalovirus antigens. It was suggested by the authors that the approach could potentially be generalized to other disease states and immunological phenotypes.

Library generation was performed with the immunoSEQ multiplex PCR assay. The original pipeline was this. A statistical classification framework was developed to diagnose cytomegalovirus status using the catalog of TCR beta chain sequences. This immuneACCESS table, as held by TCRdb, lists in-frame sequences with V and J called but not all clones. Of the missing ones, under half trace to an unresolved V gene in checked studies; the others have no known cause. Clone size and V and J calls were adopted from that table, with D and trimming inferred from the DNA. For this sample there are 68,000 or so clones; roughly 96% appear just once. Jointly, the top ten make up around 2.2% of the sample. V is cut back by 1 base and J by 0 bases, with 7 bases in the junction unmatched. In the germline V gene, CDR1 corresponds to SGHTA and CDR2 to FQGTGA. The CDR3, from cysteine to phenylalanine, totals 19 residues. CDR3 DNA is the only sequence kept; it has 57 bases, read in frame from the first base.

The donors were included in the validation cohort of some 120 subjects, a group kept apart from the approximately 700-subject first cohort. A word on this clone: Which antigen it targets is not known. The input lacks base qualities; no much larger clone sits a single base away.

This chain is built from TRBV7-3 and TRBJ2-6; TRBD1 agrees with 9 junctional bases. The sample taken for sequencing was PBMCs. The clonotype originates from a man aged 18 to 30 in good health and CMV-seronegative. The nucleotides are TGTGCCAGCAGCTTAAGGGGACAGGGAGTTTTCTCTGGGGCCAACGTCCTGACTTTC. It codes for CASSLRGQGVFSGANVLTF.